What follows are 9 T cell receptor beta chains derived from one specimen sequenced in a study of CD8+CD57+ T cells in acquired aplastic anemia. It was patients with CD8+CD57+ cell expansion by flow cytometry who were chosen for sequencing. Using genomic DNA as the template, TCR beta VDJ and CDR3 profiling was carried out. In TCRdb, the reads were re-called with MiXCR into one record per CDR3 protein. The sample lists over 150,000 distinct CDR3 sequences, 50% to 65% seen once, with more than 40% in the top ten. The specimen sequenced was sorted CD4+, CD8+, or CD8+CD57+ T cells (not recorded which) from PBMCs. These TCRs come from a human donor with aplastic anemia.

This clonotype appeared once. The chain employs TRBV5-1 and TRBJ1-2, with no clear D. There are 13 residues in the CDR3. CDR1 is SGHRS and CDR2 is YFSETQ in the germline V gene. Trimming pared 4 bases from V and 2 bases from J, leaving 9 bases between. CDR3 DNA: TGCGCCAGCAGCACTACAGTCAACTATGGCTACACCTTC. Translation gives CASSTTVNYGYTF.

J is TRBJ2-2 and V is TRBV7-3, with TRBD1 as a possible D gene (5 bases). Germline lookup yields CDR1 SGHTA and CDR2 FQGTGA. CDR3 length: 13 amino acids. Between the trimmed V and J ends, which lost 4 bases and 4 bases, there was a span of 7 bases. The CDR3 DNA sequence: TGTGCCAGCAGCTGGGGCAGCACCGGGGAGCTGTTTTTT. It encodes CASSWGSTGELFF.

The V and J genes are TRBV12-3 or TRBV12-4 and TRBJ2-5; TRBD1 is a possible D gene (6 bases). V lost 6 bases, J lost 5 bases, and 16 bases lay in between. The CDR3 totals 14 residues. CDR3 bases: TGTGCCAGCAGGCCTACAGGGTTGGGTGAGACCCAGTACTTC. Amino acids: CASRPTGLGETQYF.

The chain is built from TRBV7-3 and TRBJ2-7; possible D gene TRBD2, 5 bases. The J call may be mistaken, given a closer DNA end match to TRBJ2-5. This CDR3 comprises 13 residues. The germline V gene has CDR1 SGHTA and CDR2 FQGTGA. CDR3 sequence reads: CASQATSGETQYF. The CDR3 DNA reads TGTGCCAGCCAGGCAACTAGTGGGGAGACCCAGTACTTC.

On this clonotype: The junction does not match germline at one end; this may be a read error. The rearrangement uses TRBV2 and TRBJ2-1; no firm D call. The CDR3 loop spans 12 amino acids. Germline loops: CDR1 SNHLY, CDR2 FYNNEI. The CDR3 here is CASREEYNEQFF. The CDR3 nucleotides read TGTGCCAGCAGAGAAGAATACAATGAGCAGTTCTTC.

CDR3 region: CASTAGGANYGYTF. Here the CDR3 DNA reads TGTGCCAGCACGGCAGGGGGCGCTAACTATGGCTACACCTTC. The V and J genes are TRBV3-1 and TRBJ1-2; 8 nucleotides agree with TRBD1. Germline CDR1 and CDR2: LGHDT and YNNKEL (reference sequence). Trimming took 7 bases from V and 0 from J; bases not matched to a gene: 4. The CDR3 is 14 residues long.

The chain carries TRBV7-9 and TRBJ1-5; unclear D gene. Germline CDR1 is SEHNR and CDR2 is FQNEAQ (reference sequence). This CDR3 is 14 amino acids long. Trimming pared 3 bases from V and 0 bases from J, leaving 6 bases between. CDR3 in amino acids: CASSLGYSNQPQHF. In DNA form, the CDR3 reads TGTGCCAGCAGCTTGGGCTATAGCAATCAGCCCCAGCATTTT. Full variable domain (rest looked up from reference TRBV7-9 and TRBJ1-5): DTGVSQNPRHKITKRGQNVTFRCDPISEHNRLYWYRQTLGQGPEFLTYFQNEAQLEKSRLLSDRFSAERPKGSFSTLEIQRTEQGDSAMYLCASSLGYSNQPQHFGDGTRLSIL.

This clonotype was picked up many times. The chain carries TRBV6-1 and TRBJ1-4; 8 bases agree with TRBD1. Trimming at V came to 0 bases and at J to 8 bases, leaving 5 bases not matched to a gene. Germline CDR1 MNHNS, CDR2 SASEGT. The CDR3 contains 15 residues. CDR3 residues: CASSEALGQGEKLFF. The DNA of the CDR3 is TGTGCCAGCAGTGAAGCCCTAGGACAGGGCGAAAAACTGTTTTTT.

This clonotype was recorded once. This chain joins TRBV25-1 and TRBJ2-1; 11 nucleotides match TRBD2. The length of the CDR3 is 15 residues. The V and J ends lost 5 bases and 4 bases, in that order; junction bases with no gene match: 4. Per germline, CDR1 MGHDK and CDR2 SYGVNS. DNA for the CDR3: TGTGCCAGCAGTTTCCTAGCGGGGGGTTACAATGAGCAGTTCTTC. Its protein product is CASSFLAGGYNEQFF.